The entry below gives a single T cell receptor (beta chain) sequence along with its context. Its antigen remains unidentified. This sample was included in a study of OX40 agonist ivuxolimab in advanced cancers. Study as a whole: Ivuxolimab, which patients received intravenously every 2 weeks, was dosed at 0.01 to 10 mg/kg. People in dose escalation had one of these cancers: hepatocellular carcinoma, melanoma, renal cell or head and neck cancer. Aged roughly 23 to 79 with a mean of approximately 57 years, they were approximately 79% male. General study results and limits: Some of the lowest clonal expansion was seen in partial responders at 0.1-3.0 mg/kg.

Profiled with immunoSEQ multiplex PCR; TCRdb holds only in-frame clones, not every one. The table records about 70,000 clones, 75% to 90% of them present only once. Germline assignment: CDR1 MGHRA and CDR2 YSYEKL. The CDR3 length is 14 residues. V was clipped by 1 base and J by 6 bases; unmatched bases: 6. The sequencing used CD4+ or CD8+ T cells sorted from blood, collected in a trial of the OX40 agonist ivuxolimab. The sequence came from an adult with an advanced solid tumor such as melanoma, head and neck, liver or kidney cancer. The rearrangement uses TRBV4-1 and TRBJ2-7; 7 bases are shared with TRBD1. CDR3 bases: TGCGCCAGCAGCCAAGGCCACACAGGGGTCGAGCAGTACTTC. Translation gives CASSQGHTGVEQYF.